Given below is one TCR beta chain in context. What this receptor recognizes is not known. Per-nucleotide qualities are absent, and no much larger clonotype sits a single base away. The library was generated by the immunoSEQ multiplex PCR assay. For the multiplex PCR, a mixture combining 60 forward primers for TCR Vbeta segments and 13 reverse primers for TCR Jbeta segments was used. The CDR3 region of rearranged TCR beta genes was amplified from genomic DNA with a multiplex PCR assay. On the Illumina HiSeq System, the amplified TCR beta libraries were sequenced as 87-base-pair reads. For the original study's pipeline: Across the 670 or so repertoires, a later analysis counted around 80 million unique TCR beta chains, approximately 12 million of which were shared by at least two donors. Raw reads were error-corrected and collapsed into unique sequences with a nearest-neighbor algorithm that merged closely related sequences to remove PCR and sequencing errors. To assign V, D and J gene segments, CDR3 sequences were aligned to IMGT reference sequences. For a sequence to be retained, a match of at least six nucleotides was required to both a V gene segment and a J gene segment. Rearrangements were classified as productive when the CDR3 lacked stop codons and remained in frame with V and J, and all other rearrangements were classified as non-productive. Following IMGT convention, CDR3 was defined as the stretch from the second conserved V-encoded cysteine to the conserved J-encoded phenylalanine. The earlier analysis of approximately 590 of the donors excluded any sequence lacking an unambiguous match to a single V gene segment. In an earlier analysis of 587 of the donors, V segments were called functional above 56.7% productive rearrangements and were called segregating when the between-donor standard deviation exceeded 5%. A statistical classification framework was developed to diagnose cytomegalovirus status using the catalog of TCR beta chain sequences. A later analysis assigned V and J genes by comparing TCR nucleotide sequences with IMGT/GENE-DB human TR gene sequences. Using the TCRdist pipeline, a later analysis assigned CDR3 sequences along with most-parsimonious VDJ recombination scenarios. In a later analysis, every TCR beta chain was defined by the combination of its CDR3 amino acid sequence and its V-gene family, and reads without a unique V-gene family were dropped. As a way to deal with suspected cross-contamination and a sequencing artifact, a later analysis dropped 450 to 600 nucleotide sequences that were highly shared and had low generation probability. In a later analysis, a clonal expansion index for each public chain was calculated from normalized within-repertoire ranks of inferred template counts. Generation probabilities in a later analysis came from a VDJ recombination model fitted to out-of-frame rearrangements, and those results were checked against IGoR. In a later analysis, TCR-TCR, TCR-HLA and TCR-CMV co-occurrence was scored with hypergeometric tests, and a repertoire-size bias correction was applied to TCR pairs. To estimate false discovery rates, a later analysis permuted the HLA or CMV assignments 20 times. In a later analysis, co-occurring TCRs were grouped with DBSCAN, and TCRdist sequence similarity was added when clustering was performed within HLA-allele-positive subsets. Repertoires with fewer than 30,000 or more than 120,000 public chains, plus five repertoires with anomalous nucleotide sharing, were excluded from co-occurrence clustering. Sourced from immuneACCESS, this table was stored by TCRdb with only in-frame sequences that have V and J called. A share of the clones is absent; for the studies checked, an unresolved V gene accounts for under half, and the remainder has no known explanation. That table gives V, J and clone size, and the DNA gave D and trimming. The sample table shows 200,000 to 250,000 clones, and approximately 80% are seen once. The top ten clones comprise roughly 1.3% of the sample.

The junction shows trimming of 6 bases on V and 2 bases on J, plus 8 bases between the germline ends. The CDR3 contains 12 residues, cysteine and phenylalanine counted. The read is trimmed to its CDR3 DNA, 36 bases read in frame from base 1. CDR1 and CDR2, looked up from the germline V gene, are MDHEN and SYDVKM. This sample was taken from a study of cytomegalovirus exposure and HLA in healthy donors (dated by TCRdb to the late 2010s). Regarding the complete study: An earlier analysis of about 530 of the donors reported 250 to 300 Gb of sequence data and some 110 million unique TCR beta sequences obtained from some 170 million T cells. An early release covering approximately 600 HLA-typed donors comprised about 300 gigabases of sequencing data and tens of millions of unique TCR sequences. The genetic ancestry cluster associated with self-reported Caucasian donors included around 76% of the 398 genotyped donors. The study was designed to test whether signatures of past pathogen exposure could be identified by cataloging public T cell receptors. The study profiled the T cell repertoires of 500 to 800 subjects by immunosequencing and related them to cytomegalovirus serostatus. In addition to the first cohort of 666 subjects, a separate validation cohort of 120 different subjects was used. High-throughput TCR immunosequencing, statistical association of individual TCRs with disease status, and machine learning were combined to predict cytomegalovirus infection status. To study patterns of TCR occurrence, a later analysis re-analyzed previously published TCR beta repertoires from around 670 donors and added high-resolution HLA genotyping. In the later analysis, no new phenotypic data were used to find candidate immune exposures; instead, reliance was placed on TCR beta sequences and their occurrence across donors. An earlier analysis of 587 of the donors used high-throughput TCR beta sequencing to judge whether each TCR beta V gene segment behaved as functional or pseudogenic. Donor age, sex, ethnicity and CMV serostatus were compiled together with the repertoire data. A later genetic analysis took genome-wide SNP genotypes for about 55% of the roughly 670 donors and used that subset as a discovery cohort. Every discovery cohort repertoire had been produced on one sequencing platform. Class I and class II HLA loci were covered by the typing at four-digit resolution. The number of donors typed differed by locus, with roughly 629-640 for A, B, C, DRB1 and DQB1, more than 500 for DQA1, 600 to 610 for DPA1, and 472 for DPB1. About 5 DR-DQ haplotypes were handled as single units for association and clustering, since linkage in the cohort was strong. Among about 390 genotyped donors of the cohort, an average of about 240,000 unique TCR beta nucleotide sequences were sequenced per donor, roughly 20% of them non-productive.

What the work shows at the level of the full study, not this receptor alone: A later genetic analysis reported fewer N-insertions in productive TCRs among donors in an Asian-associated ancestry cluster than the approximately 670-donor mean. Several of the top co-occurrence clusters appeared to be linked to parvovirus B19, influenza, CMV and Epstein-Barr virus, according to a later analysis. Because some donors lacked HLA typing at each locus, the association tests relied only on the typed subset. The only immune exposure information available for the cohort was CMV serostatus. When HLA alleles, especially DR and DQ, strongly co-occurred, TCR associations were difficult to assign to individual alleles. An association between a missense DCLRE1C variant and V-gene and J-gene trimming of TCR beta chains was found in a later genetic analysis and replicated in an independent cohort. Correlated functional status among segregating V segments might reflect linkage disequilibrium, but an unknown experimental factor could not be ruled out. Because counts were too low, about 18 rarely observed V segments, including chromosome 9 orphons, were left out of the earlier analysis of 500 to 650 of the donors. A further reported finding was that TCR beta sequences accurately predicted the HLA-A and HLA-B alleles for most subjects in the first cohort. A few of the identified cytomegalovirus-associated TCR beta chains were confirmed in vitro to be specific for cytomegalovirus antigens. At a false discovery rate of 0.05, a later analysis linked 16,000 or so TCR beta sequences to specific HLA alleles. The 87-base-pair reads could not distinguish some IMGT-functional V segments, including TRBV6-2 and TRBV6-3, so those segments were excluded. Most TCR sequences were observed very rarely across donors, whereas some public TCRs were present in many individuals. In the study, approximately 160 TCR beta chains were listed as associated with cytomegalovirus. The authors suggested that the approach could potentially be extended to other disease states and immunological phenotypes. Broadly in line with IMGT annotations, most TCR beta V segments showed up in productive rearrangements about 87% or about 30% of the time in an earlier analysis of around 600 of the donors. In both the original and validation cohorts, the classifier was reported to diagnose cytomegalovirus status with high specificity and sensitivity. Sequencing depth was assumed to be roughly uniform across donors in the presence/absence analyses, though that assumption may not hold. In a later analysis, TCR association rates were found to vary across HLA loci, with the most associated TCRs seen for DRB1 alleles and the fewest for HLA-C alleles. This cohort had only TCR beta chains sequenced, and the lack of alpha or paired-chain data limited which features could be detected. Most CMV-associated TCR beta chains appeared to be HLA-restricted in a later analysis, and the HLA associations seemed to be driven largely by CMV exposure. In a later analysis, HLA-associated TCR beta chains showed more clonal expansion and lower generation probabilities than non-associated chains that were equally common. The sequencing pipeline was judged likely to have produced a cluster of highly shared sequence variants as a technical artifact.

In total, approximately 610 healthy bone marrow donors made up the cohort. At the time of sampling, every cohort member was nominally healthy, though immune exposures that went unrecorded were likely present. The donor was CMV seronegative and was included in the group of under 450 seronegative cohort members. A peripheral blood sample was collected from each donor, and TCR beta sequencing was performed on peripheral blood mononuclear cells. The Qiagen DNeasy Blood Extraction Kit was used to extract genomic DNA from the blood cell samples. The chain is made from TRBV28 and TRBJ2-7; TRBD1 might be the D gene, on 6 matching bases. The sequence was collected from a girl aged 5 to 17 in good health and CMV-seronegative. The sequencing input was PBMCs. For the CDR3, the sequence is CASRQGPYEQYF. In nucleotides, the sequence is TGTGCCAGCAGACAGGGCCCCTACGAGCAGTACTTC.